The rows below give T cell receptor beta chains drawn from one sample of a study of identical twins. MiXCR, applied by TCRdb to the 5' RACE reads, yields one record per CDR3 protein. The data hold 200,000 to 300,000 distinct CDR3 sequences, with 8% to 11% observed a single time. The source material was memory T cells sorted from blood. All receptors derive from a middle-aged man in good health. Both conserved end residues are part of each CDR3. Each record gives: V gene, clone size, J gene, D gene, CDR3 protein, CDR3 DNA. The D gene is left open where the match is weak. A clone size is listed for some rows: how often the clone was seen (once, few, many), or a class if it is expanded.

TRBV28	many	TRBJ2-5	TRBD1	CASSRRQGQETQYF	TGTGCCAGCAGCCGGAGACAGGGTCAAGAGACCCAGTACTTC
TRBV10-3	many	TRBJ1-1	NA	CAISEVTGRGTEAFF	TGTGCCATCAGTGAGGTCACAGGGCGGGGAACTGAAGCTTTCTTT
TRBV28	few	TRBJ1-4	TRBD1	CASSSDRGGKLFF	TGTGCCAGCAGTTCGGACAGGGGAGGAAAACTGTTTTTT
TRBV6-2/TRBV6-3	NA	TRBJ1-1	NA	CASSYSPHQIPGAFF	TGTGCCAGCAGTTATTCCCCCCACCAAATCCCTGGAGCTTTCTTT
TRBV20-1	many	TRBJ1-5	NA	CSASESNQPQHF	TGCAGTGCTAGTGAAAGCAATCAGCCCCAGCATTTT
TRBV6-1	NA	TRBJ1-1	TRBD1	CASTPRDSGDEAFF	TGTGCCAGCACGCCCCGGGACAGTGGAGATGAAGCTTTCTTT
TRBV11-1	many	TRBJ2-6	TRBD1	CASSLNRDRAPGANVLTF	TGTGCCAGCAGCTTAAATCGGGACAGGGCTCCTGGGGCCAACGTCCTGACTTTC
TRBV7-9	NA	TRBJ2-5	NA	CASSSRAPMEETQYF	TGTGCCAGCAGCTCGAGGGCCCCCATGGAAGAGACCCAGTACTTC
TRBV7-2	NA	TRBJ2-7	TRBD2	CASTATSGAYEQYF	TGTGCCAGCACCGCGACTAGCGGGGCCTACGAGCAGTACTTC
TRBV6-2/TRBV6-3	many	TRBJ2-7	NA	CASSSTGSHEQYF	TGTGCCAGCAGTTCCACAGGAAGCCACGAGCAGTACTTC
TRBV20-1	NA	TRBJ2-7	NA	CSALLGGGQSYEQYF	TGCAGTGCTCTACTCGGGGGGGGACAGTCCTACGAGCAGTACTTC
TRBV7-9	many	TRBJ2-1	NA	CASSYYRSSYNEQFF	TGTGCCAGCAGCTACTATCGGAGCTCCTACAATGAGCAGTTCTTC
TRBV5-1	few	TRBJ2-3	NA	CASSLGRGGDTQYF	TGCGCCAGCAGCTTGGGAAGGGGAGGAGATACGCAGTATTTT
TRBV20-1	NA	TRBJ2-5	NA	CSAIAQGRTQYF	TGCAGTGCTATAGCTCAGGGAAGGACCCAGTACTTC
TRBV29-1	many	TRBJ2-7	NA	CSVRRAGSYEQYF	TGCAGCGTCCGACGGGCCGGCTCCTACGAGCAGTACTTC
TRBV12-3/TRBV12-4	many	TRBJ1-6	NA	CASSSGVSPLHF	TGTGCCAGCAGTTCCGGGGTTTCACCCCTCCACTTT
TRBV7-2	many	TRBJ2-5	NA	CASSLGPPRETQYF	TGTGCCAGCAGCTTAGGGCCACCCCGGGAGACCCAGTACTTC
TRBV7-2	once	TRBJ2-4	TRBD1	CASSPGQGGKNIQYF	TGTGCCAGCAGCCCGGGACAGGGGGGCAAAAACATTCAGTACTTC
TRBV4-3	many	TRBJ2-2	NA	CASSQDRLGLTGELFF	TGCGCCAGCAGCCAAGATAGGCTAGGGCTCACCGGGGAGCTGTTTTTT
TRBV7-2	many	TRBJ1-1	NA	CASSLGILNTEAFF	TGTGCCAGCAGCCTAGGGATCCTGAACACTGAAGCTTTCTTT
TRBV7-9	NA	TRBJ2-5	NA	CASSFPVETQYF	TGTGCCAGCAGCTTTCCAGTGGAGACCCAGTACTTC
TRBV3-1	NA	TRBJ2-1	NA	CASSQDASFNEQFF	TGTGCCAGCAGCCAAGATGCCAGTTTCAATGAGCAGTTCTTC
TRBV29-1	many	TRBJ2-4	TRBD2	CSGSGTSVDIQYF	TGCAGCGGATCCGGGACTAGCGTTGACATTCAGTACTTC
TRBV29-1	many	TRBJ2-1	NA	CSVERSYNEQFF	TGCAGCGTTGAACGGAGCTACAATGAGCAGTTCTTC
TRBV7-2	few	TRBJ2-1	TRBD2	CASSLALGGSTNEQFF	TGTGCCAGCAGCTTAGCGCTGGGCGGGAGTACCAATGAGCAGTTCTTC
TRBV7-2	many	TRBJ2-3	TRBD2	CASSSGLAGVDTQYF	TGTGCCAGCAGCTCCGGACTAGCGGGAGTGGATACGCAGTATTTT
TRBV29-1	many	TRBJ2-5	TRBD2	CSVERIAGLYF	TGCAGCGTGGAGCGCATAGCGGGCCTCTACTTC
TRBV14	NA	TRBJ2-3	NA	CASSHSGRGTDTQYF	TGTGCCAGCAGTCACTCCGGCAGGGGCACAGATACGCAGTATTTT
TRBV20-1	many	TRBJ2-7	TRBD2	CSARDPRGAGVYEQYF	TGCAGTGCTAGGGATCCCCGAGGAGCGGGGGTATACGAGCAGTACTTC
TRBV4-1	many	TRBJ2-4	TRBD2	CASSQGLAGGPGKNIQYF	TGCGCCAGCAGCCAGGGACTAGCGGGGGGGCCAGGCAAAAACATTCAGTACTTC
TRBV6-2/TRBV6-3	few	TRBJ2-1	TRBD2	CASSYGVAGGLGEQFF	TGTGCCAGCAGTTATGGGGTAGCGGGGGGGCTGGGAGAGCAGTTCTTC
TRBV7-2	many	TRBJ2-7	NA	CASSSQGGYEQYF	TGTGCCAGCAGCTCACAGGGAGGCTACGAGCAGTACTTC
TRBV2	NA	TRBJ2-7	NA	CASNPGPGAEQYF	TGTGCCAGCAACCCGGGACCCGGGGCTGAGCAGTACTTC
TRBV14	NA	TRBJ2-1	TRBD1	CASSQTGGDEQFF	TGTGCCAGCAGCCAGACAGGGGGGGACGAGCAGTTCTTC
TRBV6-2/TRBV6-3	NA	TRBJ2-4	NA	CASSDRLGGNIQYF	TGTGCCAGCAGTGATAGACTAGGAGGAAACATTCAGTACTTC
TRBV4-1	NA	TRBJ2-2	NA	CASSHLWRGQQKLFF	TGCGCCAGCAGCCACCTATGGAGGGGGCAGCAAAAGCTGTTTTTT
TRBV20-1	many	TRBJ2-7	TRBD2	CSARRTSRSYEQYF	TGCAGTGCTAGAAGGACTAGTCGGTCCTACGAGCAGTACTTC
TRBV4-1	few	TRBJ1-6	TRBD1	CASSTGVSSPLHF	TGCGCCAGCTCAACAGGGGTTTCGTCCCCCCTCCACTTT
TRBV3-1	few	TRBJ1-1	NA	CASSQERRRNTEAFF	TGTGCCAGCAGCCAAGAACGCAGGAGGAACACTGAAGCTTTCTTT
TRBV4-3	NA	TRBJ2-1	NA	CASSQDPPGRGYNEQFF	TGCGCCAGCAGCCAAGATCCACCGGGCCGCGGGTACAATGAGCAGTTCTTC
TRBV29-1	many	TRBJ1-2	TRBD1	CSVGARDSKGYTF	TGCAGCGTTGGGGCCAGGGACAGCAAAGGCTACACCTTC
TRBV5-1	NA	TRBJ2-5	NA	CASSLEGGVFQETQYF	TGCGCCAGCAGCTTGGAGGGGGGGGTTTTCCAAGAGACCCAGTACTTC
TRBV7-2	many	TRBJ1-4	NA	CASAEHRINEKLFF	TGTGCCAGCGCCGAGCACAGAATTAATGAAAAACTGTTTTTT
TRBV5-1	NA	TRBJ2-1	NA	CASSARWTSENNEQFF	TGCGCCAGCAGCGCTCGGTGGACTTCGGAGAACAATGAGCAGTTCTTC
TRBV3-1	many	TRBJ2-7	TRBD2	CASSGTTYEQYF	TGTGCCAGCAGCGGGACTACATACGAGCAGTACTTC
TRBV20-1	many	TRBJ1-1	NA	CSARDITARNTEAFF	TGCAGTGCTAGAGATATTACAGCCAGGAACACTGAAGCTTTCTTT
TRBV6-5	many	TRBJ1-5	NA	CASSSGTPDQPQHF	TGTGCCAGCAGTTCCGGGACTCCCGATCAGCCCCAGCATTTT
TRBV5-6	NA	TRBJ2-5	TRBD1	CASSLGQGAETQYF	TGTGCCAGCAGCTTGGGACAGGGGGCAGAGACCCAGTACTTC
TRBV7-8	many	TRBJ2-3	NA	CASTSWGREDTQYF	TGTGCCAGCACCTCCTGGGGGCGCGAAGATACGCAGTATTTT
TRBV7-2	many	TRBJ2-3	TRBD2	CASSLRPSGGLTDTQYF	TGTGCCAGCAGCTTAAGGCCTAGCGGGGGGCTAACAGATACGCAGTATTTT